Presented here are 15 T cell receptor beta chains from one specimen sequenced in a study of somatic mutations in cytotoxic T cells in rheumatoid arthritis. Assay: immunoSEQ multiplex PCR; the TCRdb copy retains only in-frame clones and omits some. The repertoire holds about 20,000 clones, with approximately 87% as singletons. Sequences were obtained from CD8+ T cells sorted from blood. Receptors were obtained from a man aged 40-55 years in good health.

The chain has TRBV12-5 and TRBJ2-7; 7 bases align to TRBD2. CDR3 size: 15 residues. Germline CDR1 LGHNT, CDR2 FRNRAP. The V segment lost 6 bases and the J segment 2 bases; nucleotides outside the gene matches: 10. CDR3 DNA sequence: TGTGCTAGTGGCCCCTACGGCGGGAGCACCTACGAGCAGTACTTC. Translation gives CASGPYGGSTYEQYF.

The chain joins TRBV11-2 to TRBJ2-7; TRBD1 or TRBD2 may be the D gene (5 bases each). The CDR3 has 13 residues. Deletions cut 5 bases from V and 3 bases from J, with 11 bases between. Germline lookup yields CDR1 SGHAT and CDR2 FQNNGV. DNA of the CDR3: TGTGCCAGCAGCCAGGGACGATACTACGAGCAGTACTTC. Encoded protein: CASSQGRYYEQYF.

CDR3 DNA: TGTGCCAGCAGCTTGGTTCCCCAACCCGAGCGGGAGGGCTACGAGCAGTACTTC. It specifies CASSLVPQPEREGYEQYF. This chain uses TRBV5-4 with TRBJ2-7; 10 nucleotides align to TRBD2. The germline gives CDR1 SGHNT, CDR2 YYREEE (reference sequence). The CDR3 extends over 18 amino acids. V dropped 0 bases and J dropped 3; count of bases not matched to a gene: 12.

V gene TRBV5-6 combines with J gene TRBJ2-1; D gene unclear. Germline V CDR1 and CDR2: SGHDT, YYEEEE. Trimming left V 2 bases short and J 2 bases short, with 8 bases between. This CDR3 spans 14 amino acids. CDR3 sequence reads: CASSLGVTYNEQFF. The CDR3 bases are TGTGCCAGCAGCTTAGGAGTTACCTACAATGAGCAGTTCTTC.

The table lists this clone with a count of one. The rearrangement uses TRBV27 and TRBJ1-1; 8 bases fit TRBD1. Germline V lookup: CDR1 MNHEY, CDR2 SMNVEV (reference sequence). V lost 7 bases to trimming and J lost 4 bases; unmatched junction nucleotides: 5. The CDR3 has 13 amino acids. Here the CDR3 DNA reads TGTGCCAGCATCTCCGGACAGGGCACTGAAGCTTTCTTT. It codes for CASISGQGTEAFF.

This sequence joins TRBV6-6 and TRBJ2-2; 9 bases line up with TRBD1. Germline V gene lookup returns CDR1 MNHNY and CDR2 SVGAGI (reference sequence). This CDR3 has 12 residues. The chain's CDR3 is CGTGDNTGELFF. CDR3 in DNA: TGTGGGACAGGGGATAACACCGGGGAGCTGTTTTTT.

This clone appeared a single time. The rearrangement uses TRBV4-3 and TRBJ1-5, with D tentatively TRBD1 (5 bases). Germline CDR1 reads LGHNA; CDR2 reads YSLEER. Trimming left V 0 bases short and J 6 bases short, with 12 bases between. The CDR3 is 15 amino acids. The DNA for the CDR3 is TGCGCCAGCAGCCAAGACGGGGGGGGTCGTCAGCCCCAGCATTTT. It codes for CASSQDGGGRQPQHF.

This clone occurred a few times. This rearrangement joins TRBV7-9 to TRBJ1-2, with D unclear. The CDR3 is 11 residues long. Between the trimmed V and J ends, which lost 8 bases and 8 bases, there was a span of 12 bases. Per the germline V gene, CDR1 is SEHNR and CDR2 is FQNEAQ (reference sequence). CDR3: CASGMEPGYTF. DNA of the CDR3: TGTGCCAGCGGGATGGAACCCGGCTACACCTTC.

The V call is TRBV11-2, the J call TRBJ2-7, with TRBD2 matching over 10 bases. From germline, CDR1 is SGHAT and CDR2 FQNNGV. Germline trimming cut 5 bases from V and 4 bases from J; bases unmatched to any gene: 5. This CDR3 region has 14 residues. CDR3 loop: CASSRTSGYYEQYF. The CDR3 coding sequence is TGTGCCAGCAGCCGGACTAGCGGATATTACGAGCAGTACTTC.

The gene calls are TRBV27 and TRBJ1-4, with unresolved D. The CDR3 extends over 15 amino acids. Germline V gene sequence: CDR1 MNHEY, CDR2 SMNVEV (reference sequence). Between the trimmed V and J ends, which lost 3 bases and 0 bases, there was a span of 8 bases. In nucleotides, the CDR3 is TGTGCCAGCAGTTTTATAGGCGCAACTAATGAAAAACTGTTTTTT. The encoded protein is CASSFIGATNEKLFF. Combining the CDR3 with reference TRBV27 and TRBJ1-4 gives the whole variable domain EAQVTQNPRYLITVTGKKLTVTCSQNMNHEYMSWYRQDPGLGLRQIYYSMNVEVTDKGDVPEGYKVSRKEKRNFPLILESPSPNQTSLYFCASSFIGATNEKLFFGSGTQLSVL.

The rearrangement joins TRBV5-4 to TRBJ2-1; 8 bases fit TRBD2. This CDR3 region has 16 residues. J gave up 4 bases and V 3 bases, and 9 bases lay outside the gene matches. Germline CDR1 SGHNT, CDR2 YYREEE (reference sequence). CDR3 loop: CASSSELAASYNEQFF. The CDR3 bases are TGTGCCAGCAGCTCGGAACTAGCGGCTTCATACAATGAGCAGTTCTTC.

This clone was picked up a small number of times. The rearrangement uses TRBV4-1 and TRBJ1-1, with D unresolved. The CDR3 contains 11 residues. The V gene's germline CDR1 is MGHRA and CDR2 YSYEKL. V was clipped by 3 bases and J by 5 bases, with 4 bases between them. CDR3 nucleotide sequence: TGCGCCAGCAGCCACGGGACTGAAGCTTTCTTT. Its translation: CASSHGTEAFF.

This sequence joins TRBV5-1 and TRBJ2-7, with 12 bases aligning to TRBD1. The CDR3 is 17 residues long. After removal of 4 bases from V and 0 bases from J, the junction contained 8 bases not matched to a gene. Germline V gene sequence: CDR1 SGHRS, CDR2 YFSETQ. The CDR3 sequence: CASSPGTGGLVSYEQYF. CDR3 coding DNA: TGCGCCAGCAGCCCGGGGACAGGGGGCTTGGTCTCCTACGAGCAGTACTTC.

The chain combines TRBV27 with TRBJ1-2, with 8 bases lining up with TRBD1. The CDR3 has 16 residues. V was pared by 0 bases and J by 3 bases, with 6 bases of the junction left unmatched. Germline CDR1 MNHEY, CDR2 SMNVEV (reference sequence). The CDR3: CASSLSKTGAYYGYTF. The CDR3 region has the DNA TGTGCCAGCAGTTTATCAAAGACAGGGGCCTACTATGGCTACACCTTC.

This clone was detected only a few times. This sequence joins TRBV19 and TRBJ1-1; TRBD1 might be the D (6 bases). Germline assignment: CDR1 LNHDA and CDR2 SQIVND (reference sequence). The CDR3 contains 12 residues. V was clipped by 9 bases and J by 7 bases, with 15 bases between them. Written as DNA, the CDR3 is TGTGCCAGCGTACAGGGTTACGGTGAAGCTTTCTTT. Amino acid sequence: CASVQGYGEAFF.